The clone carrying this TCR beta chain was seen more than once but under ten times. The sample has other DNA sequences that encode this CDR3 too. The data originate from a study of control samples from healthy donors and cancer patients. Generated by immunoSEQ multiplex PCR, the TCRdb table keeps only in-frame clones and is missing some. The sample holds around 170,000 clones, 70% to 90% seen once. The TCR comes from a woman in her thirties in good health. Sequenced sample: blood.

The CDR3 DNA is TGCGCCAGCAGCTTGGCGGGTAGCACAGATACGCAGTATTTT. Translated: CASSLAGSTDTQYF. This rearrangement joins TRBV5-1 to TRBJ2-3; unclear D gene. Germline V gives CDR1 SGHRS, CDR2 YFSETQ. Trimming took off 0 bases at V and 0 bases at J, with 5 bases between the two ends. The CDR3 sequence is 14 residues long.